What follows is one T cell receptor beta chain and its context. CDR3-region Arm-PCR and iRepertoire HTBI primers produced the TCR beta libraries. TCRdb used MiXCR to reprocess the multiplex PCR reads, holding one entry per CDR3 protein. The data show roughly 500,000 distinct CDR3 sequences, approximately 13% seen once. The sample comes from a study of regulatory T cells in long-lasting Graves disease. The time point here: newly diagnosed GD, antithyroid drugs for less than 3 months. After RNA was extracted from PBMCs, the TCR library was made from it. These same data were also listed under a study on T cells in Graves' hyperthyroidism and ophthalmopathy. That source notes: A model of 13 V-J pairs discriminated ophthalmopathy from stable hyperthyroidism.

The material sequenced was peripheral blood mononuclear cells (PBMCs), taken at new diagnosis, from a patient treated with antithyroid drugs. The TCR was taken from a man in his thirties or forties with Graves disease.

CDR3 protein: CAWRETPLSTDTQYF. CDR3 coding DNA: TGTGCCTGGAGGGAGACTCCACTAAGCACAGATACGCAGTATTTT. The V gene is TRBV30, the J gene TRBJ2-3; D ambiguous. Germline CDR1 GTSNPN, CDR2 SVGIG (reference sequence). The CDR3 is made up of 15 amino acids. V lost 3 bases and J 0 bases, leaving 13 bases between the germline ends.